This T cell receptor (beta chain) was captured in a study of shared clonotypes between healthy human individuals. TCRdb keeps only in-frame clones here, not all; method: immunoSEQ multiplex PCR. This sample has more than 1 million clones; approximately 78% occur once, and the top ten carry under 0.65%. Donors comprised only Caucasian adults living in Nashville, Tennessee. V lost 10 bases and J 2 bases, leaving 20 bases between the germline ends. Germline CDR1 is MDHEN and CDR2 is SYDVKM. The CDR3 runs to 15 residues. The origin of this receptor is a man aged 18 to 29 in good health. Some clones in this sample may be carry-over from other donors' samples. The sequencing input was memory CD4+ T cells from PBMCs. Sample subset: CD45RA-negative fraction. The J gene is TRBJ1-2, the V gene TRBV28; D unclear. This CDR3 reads CATVAPSRANYGYTF. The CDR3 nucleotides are TGTGCCACCGTGGCTCCCTCCCGGGCGAACTATGGCTACACCTTC.